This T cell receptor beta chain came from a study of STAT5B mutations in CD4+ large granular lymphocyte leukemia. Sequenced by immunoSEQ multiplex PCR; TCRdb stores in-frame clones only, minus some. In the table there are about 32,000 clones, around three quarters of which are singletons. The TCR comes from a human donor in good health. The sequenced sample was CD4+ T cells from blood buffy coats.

The CDR3 coding sequence is TGTGCCAGCTTAGGGGGAGAGACCCAGTACTTC. It yields the protein CASLGGETQYF. The V and J genes are TRBV7-2 and TRBJ2-5; the D gene is possibly TRBD1 (6 bases). The CDR3 length is 11 residues. Trimming left V 8 bases short and J 4 bases short, with 8 bases between. CDR1 is SGHTA and CDR2 is FQGNSA in the germline V gene.